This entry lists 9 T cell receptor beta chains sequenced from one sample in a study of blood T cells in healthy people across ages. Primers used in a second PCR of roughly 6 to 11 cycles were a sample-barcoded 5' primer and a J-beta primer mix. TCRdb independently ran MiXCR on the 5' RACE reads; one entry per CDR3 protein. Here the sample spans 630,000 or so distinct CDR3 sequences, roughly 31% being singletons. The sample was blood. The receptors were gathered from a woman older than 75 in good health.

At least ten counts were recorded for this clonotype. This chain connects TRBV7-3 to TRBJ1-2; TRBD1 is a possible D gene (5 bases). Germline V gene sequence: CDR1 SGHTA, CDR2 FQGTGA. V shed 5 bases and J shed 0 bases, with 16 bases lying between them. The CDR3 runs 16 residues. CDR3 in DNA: TGTGCCAGCAGCCTTTCAGGGAACCCGGCTAACTATGGCTACACCTTC. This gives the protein CASSLSGNPANYGYTF.

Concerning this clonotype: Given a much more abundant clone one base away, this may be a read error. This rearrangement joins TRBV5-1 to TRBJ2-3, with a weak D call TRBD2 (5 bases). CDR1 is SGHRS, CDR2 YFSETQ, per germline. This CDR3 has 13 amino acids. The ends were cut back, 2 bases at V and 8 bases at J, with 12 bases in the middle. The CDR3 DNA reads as TGCGCCAGCAGCTTCACGGGATCAGGTACGCAGTATTTT. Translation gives CASSFTGSGTQYF.

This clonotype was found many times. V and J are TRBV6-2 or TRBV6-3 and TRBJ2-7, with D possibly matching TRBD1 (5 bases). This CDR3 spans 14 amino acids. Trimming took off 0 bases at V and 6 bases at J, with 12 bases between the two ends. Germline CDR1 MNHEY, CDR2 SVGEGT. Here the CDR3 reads CASSYSMVRVEQYF. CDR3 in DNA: TGTGCCAGCAGTTACTCGATGGTCAGGGTCGAGCAGTACTTC.

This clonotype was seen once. For the CDR3, the DNA is TGCGCCAGCAGCACGGGACACAGCTCCTACAATGAGCAGTTCTTC. This encodes CASSTGHSSYNEQFF. The rearrangement links TRBV5-1 to TRBJ2-1; D is perhaps TRBD1 (6 bases). Trimming took 4 bases from V and 0 from J, leaving 11 bases between them. Germline loops: CDR1 SGHRS, CDR2 YFSETQ. This CDR3 is built from 15 residues.

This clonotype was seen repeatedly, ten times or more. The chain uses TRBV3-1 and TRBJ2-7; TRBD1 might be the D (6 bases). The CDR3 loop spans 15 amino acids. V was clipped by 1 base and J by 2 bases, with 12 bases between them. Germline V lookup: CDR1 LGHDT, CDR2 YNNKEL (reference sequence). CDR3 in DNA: TGTGCCAGCAGCCAAGGCAGGGGCACCCCCTACGAGCAGTACTTC. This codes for CASSQGRGTPYEQYF.

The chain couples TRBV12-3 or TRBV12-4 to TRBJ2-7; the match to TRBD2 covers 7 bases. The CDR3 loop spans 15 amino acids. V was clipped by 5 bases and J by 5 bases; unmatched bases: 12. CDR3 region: CASSPDGGNLDEQYF. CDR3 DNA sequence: TGTGCCAGCAGTCCTGACGGGGGGAATCTGGACGAGCAGTACTTC.

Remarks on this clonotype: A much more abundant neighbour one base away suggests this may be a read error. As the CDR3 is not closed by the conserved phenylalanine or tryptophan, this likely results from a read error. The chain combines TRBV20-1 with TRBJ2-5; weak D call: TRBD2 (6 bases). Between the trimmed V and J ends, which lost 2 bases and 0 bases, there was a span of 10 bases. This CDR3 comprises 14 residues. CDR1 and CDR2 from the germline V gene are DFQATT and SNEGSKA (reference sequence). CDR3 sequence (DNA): TGCAGTGCTAGAAGAAGCGGGTACCAAGAGACCCAGTACTTG. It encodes CSARRSGYQETQYL.

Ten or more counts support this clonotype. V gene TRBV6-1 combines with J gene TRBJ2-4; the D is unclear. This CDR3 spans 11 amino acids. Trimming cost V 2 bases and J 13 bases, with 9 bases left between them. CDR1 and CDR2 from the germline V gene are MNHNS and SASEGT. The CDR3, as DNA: TGTGCCAGCAGTGAACCCCACGGGCAGTACTTC. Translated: CASSEPHGQYF.

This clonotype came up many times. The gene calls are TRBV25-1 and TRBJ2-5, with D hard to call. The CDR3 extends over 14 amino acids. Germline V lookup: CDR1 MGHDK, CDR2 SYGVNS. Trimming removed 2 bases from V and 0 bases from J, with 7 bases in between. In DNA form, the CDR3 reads TGTGCCAGCAGTGAACCCACCTACCAAGAGACCCAGTACTTC. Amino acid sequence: CASSEPTYQETQYF. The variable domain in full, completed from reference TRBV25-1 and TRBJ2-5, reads EADIYQTPRYLVIGTGKKITLECSQTMGHDKMYWYQQDPGMELHLIHYSYGVNSTEKGDLSSESTVSRIRTEHFPLTLESARPSHTSQYLCASSEPTYQETQYFGPGTRLLVL.